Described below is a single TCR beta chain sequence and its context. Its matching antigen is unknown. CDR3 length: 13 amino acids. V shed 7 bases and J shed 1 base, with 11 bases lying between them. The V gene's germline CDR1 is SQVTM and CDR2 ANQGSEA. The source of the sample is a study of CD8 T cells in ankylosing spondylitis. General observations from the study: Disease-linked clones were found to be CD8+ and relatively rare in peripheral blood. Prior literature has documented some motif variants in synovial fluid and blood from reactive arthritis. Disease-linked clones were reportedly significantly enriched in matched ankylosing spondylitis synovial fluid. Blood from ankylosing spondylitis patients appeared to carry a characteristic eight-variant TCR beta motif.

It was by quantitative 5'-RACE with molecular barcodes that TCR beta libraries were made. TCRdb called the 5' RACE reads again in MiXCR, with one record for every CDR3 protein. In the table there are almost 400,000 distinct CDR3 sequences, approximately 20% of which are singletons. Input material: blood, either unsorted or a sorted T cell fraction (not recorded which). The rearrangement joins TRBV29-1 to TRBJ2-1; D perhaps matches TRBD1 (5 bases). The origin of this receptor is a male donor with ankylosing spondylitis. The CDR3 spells CSGKGWSYNEQFF. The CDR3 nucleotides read TGCAGCGGGAAGGGGTGGTCCTACAATGAGCAGTTCTTC.